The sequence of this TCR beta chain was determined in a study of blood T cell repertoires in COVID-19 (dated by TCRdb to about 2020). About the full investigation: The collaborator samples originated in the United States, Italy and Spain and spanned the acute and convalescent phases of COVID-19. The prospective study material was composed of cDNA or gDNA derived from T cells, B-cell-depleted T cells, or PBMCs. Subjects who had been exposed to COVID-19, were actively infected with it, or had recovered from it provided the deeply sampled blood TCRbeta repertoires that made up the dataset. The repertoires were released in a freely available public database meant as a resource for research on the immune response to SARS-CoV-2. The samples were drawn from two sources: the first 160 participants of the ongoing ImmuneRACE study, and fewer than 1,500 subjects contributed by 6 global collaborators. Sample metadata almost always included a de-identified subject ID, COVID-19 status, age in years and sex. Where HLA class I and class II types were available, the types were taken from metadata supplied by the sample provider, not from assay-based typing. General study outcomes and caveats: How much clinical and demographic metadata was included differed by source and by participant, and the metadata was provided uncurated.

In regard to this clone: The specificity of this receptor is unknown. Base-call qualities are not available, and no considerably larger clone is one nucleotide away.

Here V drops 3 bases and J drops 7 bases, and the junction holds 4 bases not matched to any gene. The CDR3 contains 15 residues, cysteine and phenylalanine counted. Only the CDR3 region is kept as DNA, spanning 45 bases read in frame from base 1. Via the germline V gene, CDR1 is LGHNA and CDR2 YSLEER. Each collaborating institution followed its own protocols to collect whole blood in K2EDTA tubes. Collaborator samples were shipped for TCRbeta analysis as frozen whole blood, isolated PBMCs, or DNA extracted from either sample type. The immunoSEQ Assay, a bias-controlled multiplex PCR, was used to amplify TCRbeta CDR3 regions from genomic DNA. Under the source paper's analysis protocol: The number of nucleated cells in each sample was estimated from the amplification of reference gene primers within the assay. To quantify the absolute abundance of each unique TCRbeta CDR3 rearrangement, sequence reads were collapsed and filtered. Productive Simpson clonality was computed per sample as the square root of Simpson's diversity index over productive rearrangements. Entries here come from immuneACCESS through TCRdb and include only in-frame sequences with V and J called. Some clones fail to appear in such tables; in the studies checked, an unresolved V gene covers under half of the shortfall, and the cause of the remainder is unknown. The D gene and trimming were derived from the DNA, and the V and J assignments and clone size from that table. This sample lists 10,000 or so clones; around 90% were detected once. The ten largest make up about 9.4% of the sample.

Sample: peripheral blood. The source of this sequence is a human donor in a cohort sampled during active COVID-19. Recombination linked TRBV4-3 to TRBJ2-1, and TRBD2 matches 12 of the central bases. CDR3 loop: CASSHLAGGGNEQFF. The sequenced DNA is TGCGCCAGCAGCCATCTAGCGGGGGGGGGAAATGAGCAGTTCTTC.